One sample yielded the 17 T cell receptor beta chains listed below, sequenced in a study of cytomegalovirus exposure and HLA in healthy donors. PCR amplification relied on 60 Vbeta primers (plus 13 Jbeta primers). Here immunoSEQ multiplex PCR was the method, and the copy in TCRdb shows in-frame clones only, minus some. Counted here are around 100,000 clones, 70% to 80% occurring once; the ten biggest clones make up 2.5% to 3%. Specimen: PBMCs. All receptors derive from a woman between 18 and 29 years old in good health and CMV-seropositive.

This clone was seen a single time. The J gene is TRBJ2-7, the V gene TRBV6-5; D remains ambiguous. V lost 6 bases, J lost 0 bases, and 12 bases lay in between. The germline CDR1 and CDR2 sequences are MNHEY and SVGAGI. CDR3 size: 14 residues. The CDR3 sequence is CASSRLGFSYEQYF. Here the CDR3 DNA reads TGTGCCAGCAGCCGCCTCGGGTTCTCCTACGAGCAGTACTTC.

This clone was seen only a few times. The chain has TRBV30 and TRBJ1-2; TRBD1 matches at 7 bases. Germline CDR1 reads GTSNPN; CDR2 reads SVGIG (reference sequence). The CDR3 is made up of 14 amino acids. After removal of 3 bases from V and 4 bases from J, the junction contained 8 bases not matched to a gene. Written as DNA, the CDR3 is TGTGCCTGGAGCCTACTTGGGGACAGCTATGGCTACACCTTC. Amino acids: CAWSLLGDSYGYTF.

The gene calls are TRBV4-1 and TRBJ2-7, with 8 bases that match TRBD2. Germline loops: CDR1 MGHRA, CDR2 YSYEKL. J was trimmed by 2 bases and V by 6 bases; bases with no gene match: 6. The CDR3 length is 14 residues. Written as DNA, the CDR3 is TGCGCCAGCAGACCTATAGCGGGAACCTACGAGCAGTACTTC. Amino acid sequence: CASRPIAGTYEQYF.

This clone showed up just once. This chain links TRBV27 with TRBJ1-2, with 8 bases that match TRBD1. Per the germline V gene, CDR1 is MNHEY and CDR2 is SMNVEV (reference sequence). The CDR3 is 15 residues long. Trimming at V came to 4 bases and at J to 6 bases, leaving 10 bases not matched to a gene. The CDR3 loop is CASSSMTTGVDGYTF. The CDR3 DNA sequence: TGTGCCAGCAGTTCGATGACGACAGGGGTGGATGGCTACACCTTC.

In DNA, the CDR3 is TGTGCCAGCAGCGCGAGCGGGAGGGACATTCAGTACTTC. Translating gives CASSASGRDIQYF. The rearrangement links TRBV9 to TRBJ2-4; 10 bases agree with TRBD2. The V gene's germline CDR1 is SGDLS and CDR2 YYNGEE. V was pared by 3 bases and J by 8 bases, with 2 bases of the junction left unmatched. The CDR3 consists of 13 residues.

This clone turned up a few times. The V call is TRBV5-1, the J call TRBJ2-5; 8 nucleotides match TRBD1. Gene TRBJ2-7 matches the end of the DNA better, so the J call may be wrong. Germline-derived CDR1 and CDR2 are SGHRS and YFSETQ. The CDR3 runs 14 residues. The CDR3 nucleotides read TGCGCCAGCAGCTTTGGACAGGGATCCTACGAGCAGTACTTC. It codes for CASSFGQGSYEQYF.

This clone was observed a few times. The rearrangement links TRBV9 to TRBJ2-1; perhaps TRBD2 as D (5 bases). Germline assignment: CDR1 SGDLS and CDR2 YYNGEE. Trimming cost V 0 bases and J 5 bases, with 15 bases left between them. CDR3 length: 16 residues. The CDR3 sequence: CASSVGVGAEDNEQFF. Written as DNA, the CDR3 is TGTGCCAGCAGCGTAGGCGTGGGAGCAGAAGACAATGAGCAGTTCTTC.

The rearrangement uses TRBV5-4 and TRBJ2-5; the D gene is possibly TRBD2 (5 bases). This CDR3 is 15 amino acids long. Trimming took off 1 base at V and 0 bases at J, with 10 bases between the two ends. Germline V gene lookup returns CDR1 SGHNT and CDR2 YYREEE (reference sequence). DNA of the CDR3: TGTGCCAGCAGCTTGCCGGACTCATACCAAGAGACCCAGTACTTC. It specifies CASSLPDSYQETQYF.

This clone turned up a few times. This chain connects TRBV5-4 to TRBJ2-5; 7 bases agree with TRBD1. The CDR3 has 14 amino acids. Germline CDR1 reads SGHNT; CDR2 reads YYREEE (reference sequence). V lost 3 bases to trimming and J lost 4 bases; unmatched junction nucleotides: 6. CDR3 loop: CASSSKTGSETQYF. CDR3 in DNA: TGTGCCAGCAGCTCGAAGACAGGGTCAGAGACCCAGTACTTC.

This clone was seen a single time. The chain employs TRBV4-1 and TRBJ2-7; TRBD2 matches 8 bases. V lost 4 bases and J lost 3; bases outside the gene matches: 8. The CDR3 has 15 amino acids. The germline gives CDR1 MGHRA, CDR2 YSYEKL. In nucleotides, the CDR3 is TGCGCCAGCAGCCTCGGGGGGGCGGCGGGCTACGAGCAGTACTTC. Translating gives CASSLGGAAGYEQYF.

The CDR3 protein is CAWSVRKQGHGYTF. DNA of the CDR3: TGTGCCTGGAGTGTAAGAAAACAGGGGCATGGCTACACCTTC. The rearrangement joins TRBV30 to TRBJ1-2; the match to TRBD1 covers 7 bases. This CDR3 has 14 amino acids. V gave up 0 bases and J gave up 6 bases; unmatched junction bases: 7. CDR1 is GTSNPN and CDR2 is SVGIG in the germline V gene (reference sequence).

The chain employs TRBV5-1 and TRBJ1-2; D perhaps matches TRBD1 (5 bases). The V gene lost 0 bases and the J gene lost 6 bases, with 9 bases spanning the gap. The CDR3 totals 13 residues. CDR1 is SGHRS and CDR2 is YFSETQ in the germline V gene. This chain's CDR3 is CASSLDSGDGYTF. In DNA, the CDR3 is TGCGCCAGCAGCTTGGATTCGGGGGATGGCTACACCTTC. Combining the CDR3 with reference TRBV5-1 and TRBJ1-2 gives the whole variable domain KAGVTQTPRYLIKTRGQQVTLSCSPISGHRSVSWYQQTPGQGLQFLFEYFSETQRNKGNFPGRFSGRQFSNSRSEMNVSTLELGDSALYLCASSLDSGDGYTFGSGTRLTVV.

The chain couples TRBV29-1 to TRBJ1-1; D perhaps matches TRBD1 (6 bases). This CDR3 is 12 amino acids long. Germline V gene sequence: CDR1 SQVTM, CDR2 ANQGSEA. CDR3 nucleotide sequence: TGCACCGTAAAGGACAGAGACACTGAAGCTTTCTTT. It yields the protein CTVKDRDTEAFF.

The J gene is TRBJ1-1, the V gene TRBV14, with 9 bases fitting TRBD1. The trim removed 1 base at V and 5 bases at J, leaving 5 bases unmatched. CDR3 length: 15 amino acids. CDR1 is SGHDN and CDR2 is FVKESK in the germline V gene. Here the CDR3 reads CASSQVETGGTEAFF. The CDR3 DNA reads TGTGCCAGCAGCCAAGTGGAGACAGGGGGAACTGAAGCTTTCTTT.

This rearrangement joins TRBV6-1 to TRBJ1-2; TRBD1 matches at 8 bases. This CDR3 has 14 amino acids. J lost 6 bases, V lost 2 bases, and 5 bases had no gene match. Germline CDR1 reads MNHNS; CDR2 reads SASEGT. The CDR3 bases are TGTGCCAGCAGTGAAAGGACAGGGAGGGATGGCTACACCTTC. This gives the protein CASSERTGRDGYTF.

V usage is TRBV28 and J usage is TRBJ1-5, with 7 bases aligning to TRBD1. Per the germline V gene, CDR1 is MDHEN and CDR2 is SYDVKM. This CDR3 contains 18 residues. Trimming cost V 6 bases and J 0 bases; bases outside gene matches: 14. The CDR3: CASSPQAGGIYSNQPQHF. The CDR3 nucleotides read TGTGCCAGCAGCCCCCAGGCAGGGGGGATATATAGCAATCAGCCCCAGCATTTT. Full variable domain (missing parts from reference TRBV28 and TRBJ1-5): DVKVTQSSRYLVKRTGEKVFLECVQDMDHENMFWYRQDPGLGLRLIYFSYDVKMKEKGDIPEGYSVSREKKERFSLILESASTNQTSMYLCASSPQAGGIYSNQPQHFGDGTRLSIL.

This sequence joins TRBV11-2 and TRBJ2-1; 8 positions match TRBD1. The ends lost 3 bases at V and 4 bases at J; junction bases unmatched: 5. Germline loops: CDR1 SGHAT, CDR2 FQNNGV. The CDR3 is made up of 15 amino acids. The CDR3 sequence is CASSFNRGTYNEQFF. For the CDR3, the DNA is TGTGCCAGCAGCTTTAACAGGGGGACATACAATGAGCAGTTCTTC.